This T cell receptor beta chain is from a study of T-cell reconstitution after alpha-beta-depleted transplantation in children. Unique molecular identifiers were used in preparing the TCRbeta library. TCRdb ran MiXCR on the PCR reads and lists one entry per CDR3 protein. The table has about 610,000 distinct CDR3 sequences, roughly a tenth seen once; the top ten hold about 4%. Trimming shortened V by 6 bases and J by 5 bases, and 11 bases separated the two germline ends. Germline V gives CDR1 SGDLS, CDR2 YYNGEE. This CDR3 has 12 residues. The receptor comes from a human donor who donated a stem cell graft to a child with acute myeloid leukemia. This chain joins TRBV9 and TRBJ1-1, with D unresolved. The specimen was PBMCs from the stem cell graft donor, collected from the stem cell graft. CDR3 DNA: TGTGCCAGCACGGGAGACCTGACTGAAGCTTTCTTT. It specifies CASTGDLTEAFF.